The rows below give T cell receptor beta chains drawn from one sample of a study of blood T cell repertoires in COVID-19. Method: immunoSEQ multiplex PCR; TCRdb's copy keeps in-frame clones and lacks some. This table has 200,000 to 250,000 clones, about 90% appearing once. Sequencing was performed on PBMCs or T cells enriched from blood (not recorded which). All receptors come from a man aged 25 to 40 who had recovered from COVID-19. The CDR3 runs from the conserved cysteine through the conserved F or W. The D gene is left open where the match is weak.

d_gene	v_gene	j_gene	CDR3aa	CDR3nt
.	TRBV10-2	TRBJ2-1	CASSLSKTSDEQFF	TGCGCCAGCAGCTTATCTAAGACTTCAGATGAGCAGTTCTTC
.	TRBV6-4	TRBJ2-2	CASSVQGYTGELFF	TGTGCCAGCAGTGTTCAGGGGTACACCGGGGAGCTGTTTTTT
.	TRBV18	TRBJ2-7	CASSPPTGEQYF	TGTGCCAGCTCACCACCTACCGGCGAGCAGTACTTC
TRBD1	TRBV4-3	TRBJ1-6	CASSRGGPGTVSSPLHF	TGCGCCAGCAGCCGCGGGGGGCCCGGGACAGTGAGTTCACCCCTCCACTTT
TRBD1	TRBV5-6	TRBJ1-5	CASSATGEDSNQPQHF	TGTGCCAGCAGCGCCACAGGGGAAGATAGCAATCAGCCCCAGCATTTT
TRBD2	TRBV24-1	TRBJ2-3	CATSPGLAGGADTQYF	TGTGCCACCAGCCCTGGACTAGCGGGAGGCGCAGATACGCAGTATTTT
.	TRBV7-9	TRBJ1-1	CASGQGFWTEAFF	TGTGCCAGCGGCCAGGGGTTTTGGACTGAAGCTTTCTTT
TRBD2	TRBV28	TRBJ2-3	CASSFILVLAGHTDTQYF	TGTGCCAGCAGTTTTATTCTCGTACTAGCGGGACACACAGATACGCAGTATTTT
.	TRBV5-4	TRBJ2-1	CASQPRDSSAMRFF	TGTGCCAGCCAACCACGGGACTCTTCCGCTATGAGGTTCTTC
.	TRBV11-1	TRBJ2-7	CASSLRPQAYEQYF	TGTGCCAGCAGCTTAAGGCCCCAGGCCTACGAGCAGTACTTC
TRBD2	TRBV2	TRBJ2-2	CASSEVRLAGGPGELFF	TGTGCCAGCAGTGAAGTAAGACTAGCGGGAGGCCCCGGGGAGCTGTTTTTT
TRBD1	TRBV30	TRBJ1-1	CAWIRDRVRTGSNGAFF	TGTGCCTGGATAAGGGACAGGGTAAGAACGGGCTCGAACGGAGCTTTCTTT
TRBD1	TRBV2	TRBJ1-6	CASSNTGASSYNSPLHF	TGTGCCAGCAGTAATACAGGGGCTAGCTCCTATAATTCACCCCTCCACTTT